The rows below give T cell receptor beta chains drawn from one sample of a study of blood T cell repertoires in COVID-19. Produced via immunoSEQ multiplex PCR; TCRdb's table is partial and in-frame only. The sample includes approximately 290,000 clones, roughly 90% of them seen just once. The sample consisted of peripheral blood. These receptors were obtained from a man aged 25-40 years with acute or convalescent COVID-19. Both conserved end residues are part of each CDR3. The order of the fields is V gene, clone size, D gene, J gene, CDR3 protein, CDR3 DNA. D genes are given only for firm matches. Clone size is shown for a subset of rows, as once, few, many or a class of expanded clone.

TRBV10-1	.	TRBD2	TRBJ2-7	CASSANGREGYEQYF	TGCGCCAGCAGTGCCAACGGGAGGGAAGGGTACGAGCAGTACTTC
TRBV28	.	TRBD1	TRBJ2-4	CAGGTGAKNIQYF	TGTGCCGGGGGGACAGGGGCCAAAAACATTCAGTACTTC
TRBV19	.	TRBD2	TRBJ2-5	CASSVRLAGGVVGETQYF	TGTGCCAGTAGTGTTCGGCTAGCGGGGGGGGTGGTAGGAGAGACCCAGTACTTC
TRBV3-1/TRBV3-2	.	.	TRBJ1-3	CASSPSREGSTIYF	TGTGCCAGCAGCCCTTCTAGGGAGGGTAGCACCATATATTTT
TRBV7-2	.	TRBD1	TRBJ1-6	CASSLAQGVNSPLHF	TGTGCCAGCAGCTTAGCGCAGGGGGTCAATTCACCCCTCCACTTT
TRBV7-7	.	.	TRBJ2-2	CASSLAVGGGELFF	TGTGCTAGCAGCTTAGCAGTGGGAGGCGGGGAGCTGTTTTTT
TRBV30	.	.	TRBJ1-3	CAWSGQIQVAGNTIYF	TGTGCCTGGAGTGGACAAATCCAAGTTGCGGGAAACACCATATATTTT
TRBV29-1	.	.	TRBJ2-3	CSVGGVVSDTQYF	TGCAGCGTAGGGGGAGTCGTTTCAGATACGCAGTATTTT
TRBV6-5	.	TRBD1	TRBJ1-5	CASIVGQGRNQPQHF	TGTGCCAGCATCGTGGGACAGGGGCGCAATCAGCCCCAGCATTTT
TRBV5-4	.	TRBD1	TRBJ1-1	CASSAGTAVREAFF	TGTGCCAGCAGCGCCGGGACAGCCGTCAGGGAGGCTTTCTTT
TRBV10-2	.	TRBD1	TRBJ2-7	CASTTGGLPYEQYF	TGCGCCAGTACTACAGGGGGATTGCCCTACGAGCAGTACTTC
TRBV11-2	.	.	TRBJ2-7	CASSLGTAYEQYF	TGTGCCAGCAGCTTAGGGACAGCCTACGAGCAGTACTTC
TRBV15	.	.	TRBJ1-3	CATSSERGNTIYF	TGTGCCACCAGCAGCGAGAGGGGAAACACCATATATTTT
TRBV28	.	.	TRBJ1-2	CASKDSQNYGYTF	TGTGCCAGCAAGGACAGTCAGAACTATGGCTACACCTTC
TRBV29-1	.	.	TRBJ2-2	CSVGLGGGTGELFF	TGCAGCGTTGGGTTAGGGGGGGGTACCGGGGAGCTGTTTTTT
TRBV5-8	few	.	TRBJ2-7	CASGLVTYEQYF	TGTGCCAGCGGACTTGTCACATACGAGCAGTACTTC
TRBV18	.	.	TRBJ1-6	CASSPYVISSYNSPLHF	TGTGCCAGCTCACCCTATGTGATTAGCTCCTATAATTCACCCCTCCACTTT
TRBV25-1	.	TRBD1	TRBJ1-3	CASSAGTGTGNTIYF	TGTGCCAGCAGCGCCGGGACAGGAACTGGAAACACCATATATTTT
TRBV29-1	.	TRBD2	TRBJ2-1	CSAGTSGAYVQFF	TGCAGCGCAGGGACTAGCGGGGCTTACGTTCAGTTCTTC
TRBV7-3	.	TRBD2	TRBJ2-1	CASSVMWTSSNNEQFF	TGTGCCAGCAGCGTCATGTGGACTAGCAGCAACAATGAGCAGTTCTTC
TRBV10-3	.	.	TRBJ1-5	CAISVGGVGQPQHF	TGTGCCATCAGTGTAGGGGGGGTAGGACAGCCCCAGCATTTT
TRBV4-1	.	TRBD1	TRBJ2-5	CASSPTGTETQYF	TGCGCCAGCAGCCCGACAGGGACAGAGACCCAGTACTTC
TRBV5-5	few	.	TRBJ1-1	CASSSGQLTEAFF	TGTGCCAGCAGCTCAGGACAGCTCACTGAAGCTTTCTTT
TRBV18	.	.	TRBJ2-1	CASEESYNEQFF	TGTGCCAGCGAGGAGAGCTACAATGAGCAGTTCTTC
TRBV9	once	.	TRBJ1-4	CASSGAGASNEKLFF	TGTGCCAGCAGCGGCGCGGGGGCCTCTAATGAAAAACTGTTTTTT
TRBV25-1	.	TRBD1	TRBJ1-2	CASSPLTGTGNNGYTF	TGTGCCAGCAGTCCCTTAACCGGGACAGGGAACAATGGCTACACCTTC
TRBV4-2	.	TRBD1	TRBJ1-6	CASSPTGVGSPLHF	TGTGCCAGCAGCCCTACAGGGGTGGGTTCACCCCTCCACTTT
TRBV6-5	.	.	TRBJ1-3	CASRTRGNTIYF	TGTGCCAGCAGGACACGGGGAAACACCATATATTTT
TRBV7-9	.	.	TRBJ2-7	CASSLTGAYEQYF	TGTGCCAGCAGCTTAACGGGAGCTTATGAGCAGTACTTC
TRBV19	.	.	TRBJ2-7	CASSMAGLGDEQYF	TGTGCCAGTAGTATGGCAGGGTTGGGCGACGAGCAGTACTTC
TRBV6-5	.	TRBD1	TRBJ2-7	CASSRQGDLSEQYF	TGTGCCAGCAGCAGACAGGGGGATCTGAGCGAGCAGTACTTC
TRBV27	.	.	TRBJ1-1	CASSLTVANRVGAFF	TGTGCCAGCAGTTTAACCGTAGCGAATCGGGTAGGAGCTTTCTTT
TRBV6-5	.	.	TRBJ1-2	CASSPYQAGGYGYTF	TGTGCCAGCAGTCCATACCAAGCCGGGGGCTATGGCTACACCTTC
TRBV19	once	TRBD1	TRBJ2-2	CASSIGQGAGGELFF	TGTGCCAGTAGTATAGGACAGGGGGCTGGCGGGGAGCTGTTTTTT
TRBV14	.	.	TRBJ1-1	CASSQGRATTEAFF	TGTGCCAGCAGCCAAGGGAGGGCGACCACTGAAGCTTTCTTT
TRBV15	.	.	TRBJ1-2	CATSRVLADNYGYTF	TGTGCCACCAGCAGAGTTTTAGCAGACAACTATGGCTACACCTTC
TRBV14	.	.	TRBJ2-1	CASSQAGEDEQFF	TGTGCCAGCAGCCAAGCAGGGGAAGATGAGCAGTTCTTC
TRBV30	.	.	TRBJ1-1	CAWSVLSGLRNTEAFF	TGTGCCTGGAGTGTACTTTCTGGGCTGAGGAACACTGAAGCTTTCTTT
TRBV7-3	.	TRBD1	TRBJ1-1	CASSLTGTAMNTEAFF	TGTGCCAGCAGCTTAACCGGGACAGCGATGAACACTGAAGCTTTCTTT
TRBV19	.	TRBD1	TRBJ1-3	CASSNRGPSGNTIYF	TGTGCCAGTAGTAACAGGGGACCCTCTGGAAACACCATATATTTT
TRBV27	once	TRBD2	TRBJ2-1	CASKDSGSHYEQFF	TGTGCCAGCAAGGATAGCGGGAGTCATTATGAGCAGTTCTTC
TRBV5-1	.	.	TRBJ2-3	CASSSMTGTDTQYF	TGCGCCAGCAGCTCAATGACAGGCACAGATACGCAGTATTTT
TRBV6-1	.	TRBD1	TRBJ1-2	CASSGRTGFDTNYGYTF	TGTGCCAGCAGTGGGAGGACAGGGTTCGATACTAACTATGGCTACACCTTC
TRBV4-1	once	.	TRBJ2-2	CASRQGPAGANTGELFF	TGCGCCAGCAGGCAAGGTCCCGCAGGGGCGAACACCGGGGAGCTGTTTTTT
TRBV4-1	.	.	TRBJ2-2	CASSQEAGKNTGELFF	TGCGCCAGCAGCCAAGAGGCGGGGAAGAACACCGGGGAGCTGTTTTTT
TRBV5-1	few	TRBD1	TRBJ1-2	CASSLGGQGNYGYTF	TGCGCCAGCAGCTTGGGAGGACAGGGGAATTATGGCTACACCTTC
TRBV7-7	.	.	TRBJ2-3	CASSYTPLDTQYF	TGTGCTAGCAGCTACACCCCCTTGGATACGCAGTATTTT
TRBV5-6	.	TRBD2	TRBJ2-7	CASSLRTSGSNPYEQYF	TGTGCCAGCAGCTTACGGACTAGCGGGAGCAACCCCTACGAGCAGTACTTC
TRBV12-3/TRBV12-4	.	.	TRBJ2-7	CASSLGLHYEQYF	TGTGCCAGCAGTTTAGGGCTCCACTACGAGCAGTACTTC
TRBV28	.	.	TRBJ1-6	CASREEQTNSPLHF	TGTGCCAGCAGAGAGGAACAAACTAATTCACCCCTCCACTTT
TRBV30	once	.	TRBJ1-2	CAWSSYGQGNGYTF	TGTGCCTGGAGCTCCTACGGCCAGGGAAATGGCTACACCTTC
TRBV18	.	.	TRBJ1-2	CASSPVGRNYGYTF	TGTGCCAGCTCACCGGTGGGCAGGAACTATGGCTACACCTTC
TRBV15	.	.	TRBJ2-7	CATSQGSTVTYEQYF	TGTGCCACCTCCCAAGGCAGTACAGTAACATACGAGCAGTACTTC
TRBV28	.	.	TRBJ1-4	CASRVRGMPSGKLFF	TGTGCCAGCAGGGTTCGAGGCATGCCCAGCGGAAAACTGTTTTTT